This TCR beta chain was documented in a study of regulatory T cells in long-lasting Graves disease. Findings and limits, study-wide: Accuracy could have been hurt by small sample size. In persistent patients, shared public clonotypes (around 2,500) outnumbered those in new patients (about 1,000).

This clonotype has a count of ten or more. Its target is not known. Libraries of TCR beta came from iRepertoire HTBI primers plus Arm-PCR of CDR3 regions. TCRdb redid the calling of the multiplex PCR reads with MiXCR, one entry per CDR3 protein. The profile shows hundreds of thousands of distinct CDR3 sequences, roughly a sixth of them singletons. V was trimmed by 4 bases and J by 1 base, leaving 14 bases between them. The V gene's germline CDR1 is LNHNV and CDR2 YYDKDF (reference sequence). This CDR3 has 16 amino acids. Time point defined: newly diagnosed GD, antithyroid drugs for less than 3 months. The TCR library used RNA extracted from PBMCs.

The chain has TRBV15 and TRBJ1-5; D possibly corresponds to TRBD1 (5 bases). The source material was peripheral blood mononuclear cells (PBMCs), sampled at new diagnosis, from a patient treated with antithyroid drugs. The TCR was taken from a female donor with Graves disease. The CDR3 here is CATSTFRGGSNQPQHF. CDR3 in DNA: TGTGCCACCAGCACTTTCCGGGGGGGGAGCAATCAGCCCCAGCATTTT.